These 6 T cell receptor beta chains were all obtained from the same sample, sequenced in a study of CD8+ T cells in alopecia areata. Investigators isolated RNA and reverse transcribed it into cDNA to act as the sequencing template. The protocol was immunoSEQ multiplex PCR, while the TCRdb copy is restricted to in-frame clones and leaves out a portion. Seen here are 100,000 to 150,000 clones, around 48% observed once, and the top ten hold 10%. The sample taken for sequencing was NKG2D-low CD8+ T cells sorted from blood. The receptors come from a human donor with alopecia areata.

The chain joins TRBV27 to TRBJ2-1; 7 positions match TRBD1. Germline lookup yields CDR1 MNHEY and CDR2 SMNVEV (reference sequence). The CDR3 loop spans 16 amino acids. Unmatched junction bases numbered 10, after V lost 6 bases and J lost 2 bases. Here the CDR3 DNA reads TGTGCCAGCAGCCGAATGTTGGGACAGACCTACAATGAGCAGTTCTTC. This sequence encodes CASSRMLGQTYNEQFF.

CDR3 protein: CSGGGDGELFF. The CDR3, as DNA: TGCAGCGGGGGCGGGGACGGGGAGCTGTTTTTT. The chain employs TRBV29-1 and TRBJ2-2, with D possibly matching TRBD2 (6 bases). The ends were cut back, 7 bases at V and 7 bases at J, with 10 bases in the middle. This CDR3 has 11 amino acids. Germline lookup yields CDR1 SQVTM and CDR2 ANQGSEA.

J is TRBJ1-2 and V is TRBV2, with TRBD1 matching 8 bases. The CDR3 runs 17 residues. V lost 0 bases and J lost 7; bases outside the gene matches: 13. Germline V gene sequence: CDR1 SNHLY, CDR2 FYNNEI. The CDR3 here is CASSEAMVGQALGGYTF. Here the CDR3 DNA reads TGTGCCAGCAGTGAAGCAATGGTGGGACAGGCCCTTGGTGGCTACACCTTC.

With regard to this clone: Other nucleotide sequences in the sample specify the same CDR3. The chain carries TRBV29-1 and TRBJ2-7; the match to TRBD1 covers 7 bases. In germline, CDR1 is SQVTM, CDR2 ANQGSEA. V lost 6 bases and J lost 4; bases outside the gene matches: 6. The CDR3 has 12 amino acids. CDR3 coding DNA: TGCAGCGTAAGGGACAGTTCATACGAGCAGTACTTC. This sequence encodes CSVRDSSYEQYF.

This clone was counted only a few times. This chain connects TRBV28 to TRBJ1-5, with 10 bases lining up with TRBD1. The ends lost 4 bases at V and 7 bases at J; junction bases unmatched: 7. The CDR3 contains 15 residues. From germline, CDR1 is MDHEN and CDR2 SYDVKM. The CDR3 coding sequence is TGTGCCAGCAGTTCTGGGACAGGGGTATACCAGCCCCAGCATTTT. Translated: CASSSGTGVYQPQHF.

CDR3 bases: TGTGCCTGCGCGGGGGTTTCCGGGGAGCTGTTTTTT. Translating gives CACAGVSGELFF. The chain joins TRBV30 to TRBJ2-2; 7 bases map to TRBD2. Germline V CDR1 and CDR2: GTSNPN, SVGIG (reference sequence). The CDR3 length is 12 residues. V shed 6 bases and J 6 bases; nucleotides not matched to a gene: 4.